A selection of T cell receptor beta chains follows, all from one sample in a study of vaccination and CD4 T cells after COVID-19. Each CDR3 protein is one row after TCRdb ran MiXCR on the PCR reads. Among more than 14,000 distinct CDR3 sequences, about 39% were seen once, and the ten largest hold about 8%. These TCRs' antigens remain unknown. The specimen sequenced was CD4+ T cells from blood, cultured in vitro. The receptors shown here come from a human donor who had recovered from COVID-19. Each CDR3 is given with its conserved first and last residue. Each record gives: CDR3 DNA, CDR3 protein, J gene, V gene, clone size, D gene. A D gene is named only where the DNA matches it firmly. Size is stated for part of the rows, as once, few or many counts, or as a class when the clone is expanded.

TGTGCCAGCAGCAAAGAATCGGGTTCAGGGGGGAACACTGAAGCTTTCTTT,CASSKESGSGGNTEAFF,TRBJ1-1,TRBV21-1,NA,NA
TGTGCCAGCAGCTCGTACAGGGGTCTTGCATACGAGCAGTACTTC,CASSSYRGLAYEQYF,TRBJ2-7,TRBV11-2,few,TRBD1
TGTGCCAGCAAAAGAGGGACAGGGGGCGTATCACAGACCCAGTACTTC,CASKRGTGGVSQTQYF,TRBJ2-5,TRBV27,NA,TRBD1
TGTGCCTGGAGTCAGGGAGTGAACACTGAAGCTTTCTTT,CAWSQGVNTEAFF,TRBJ1-1,TRBV30,few,NA
TGTGCCAGCAGCCCTACTAGCGGGGGGGCCTCGGATACGCAGTATTTT,CASSPTSGGASDTQYF,TRBJ2-3,TRBV9,NA,TRBD2
TGTGCCAGCAGCGTCACTCCAGGGGCAGATACGCAGTATTTT,CASSVTPGADTQYF,TRBJ2-3,TRBV9,NA,NA
TGCGCCAGCAGCCAAGGGAGTAACACTGAAGCTTTCTTT,CASSQGSNTEAFF,TRBJ1-1,TRBV4-3,NA,NA
TGTGCCAGCAGCATGAGGGACCATAGCAATCAGCCCCAGCATTTT,CASSMRDHSNQPQHF,TRBJ1-5,TRBV21-1,NA,NA
TGTGCCAGCAGCTTAGTTGGGACAGGGGGCAATCAGCCCCAGCATTTT,CASSLVGTGGNQPQHF,TRBJ1-5,TRBV7-2,NA,TRBD1
TGCGCCAGCAGCCCACCATCTGGCGAGGGTACTGAAGCTTTCTTT,CASSPPSGEGTEAFF,TRBJ1-1,TRBV5-1,NA,NA
TGTGCCAGCAGCGATTTCCGGGGTCAGCCCCAGCATTTT,CASSDFRGQPQHF,TRBJ1-5,TRBV6-2/TRBV6-3,NA,NA
TGTGCCAGCAGCTTAGGGGTCCTAAGGAACAATCAGCCCCAGCATTTT,CASSLGVLRNNQPQHF,TRBJ1-5,TRBV11-2,NA,NA
TGCGCCAGCAACCTTGGACAGGGGTTTGGCTACACCTTC,CASNLGQGFGYTF,TRBJ1-2,TRBV10-2,few,TRBD1
TGTGCCTGGAGTGTAGATCCAGGGCATAATTCACCCCTCCACTTT,CAWSVDPGHNSPLHF,TRBJ1-6,TRBV30,few,NA
TGTGCCACCAGTGCCATGGGACTTGAAAGCAATCAGCCCCAGCATTTT,CATSAMGLESNQPQHF,TRBJ1-5,TRBV24-1,medium-sized,NA
TGCGCCAGCAGCCAGGGTCCCACGGTGTTTTTT,CASSQGPTVFF,TRBJ1-4,TRBV4-3,NA,NA
TGTGCCAGTAGTAAATACCCTGTGTCGTCGGGGAACACTGAAGCTTTCTTT,CASSKYPVSSGNTEAFF,TRBJ1-1,TRBV19,few,NA
TGTGCCAGCAGTTTATCGGGACGCTACGAGCAGTACTTC,CASSLSGRYEQYF,TRBJ2-7,TRBV27,NA,NA
TGTGCCATCAGTGACGGGAATAGTGAAAAACTGTTTTTT,CAISDGNSEKLFF,TRBJ1-4,TRBV10-3,NA,NA
TGTGCCAGCACTCGGACAGCCGTCGATAATTCACCCCTCCACTTT,CASTRTAVDNSPLHF,TRBJ1-6,TRBV6-1,few,NA
TGTGCCAGCAGTTTCAGGGCTCTGAACACTGAAGCTTTCTTT,CASSFRALNTEAFF,TRBJ1-1,TRBV27,NA,NA
TGTGCCAGCAGTCCAATCGGGACTAGCGGGAGACCCTATACAGATACGCAGTATTTT,CASSPIGTSGRPYTDTQYF,TRBJ2-3,TRBV27,few,TRBD2
TGTGCCAGCAGCCACCTCCCCGGGACACTAACCTATAATCCCTACGAGCAGTACTTC,CASSHLPGTLTYNPYEQYF,TRBJ2-7,TRBV7-9,once,NA
TGCAGTGCTAGGGAGATCAATCAGCCCCAGCATTTT,CSAREINQPQHF,TRBJ1-5,TRBV20-1,NA,NA
TGTGCCAGCAGTGAAAGTCGGACAGGGAATGGCTACACCTTC,CASSESRTGNGYTF,TRBJ1-2,TRBV2,medium-sized,TRBD1
TGTGCCAGCAGTGTCAGGGGACTTCTGAACACTGAAGCTTTCTTT,CASSVRGLLNTEAFF,TRBJ1-1,TRBV27,NA,NA
TGTGCCAGCAGCTGGGGGTTGCAGCCCCAGCATTTT,CASSWGLQPQHF,TRBJ1-5,TRBV7-8,NA,NA